A single sample gave rise to the 26 T cell receptor beta chains below, sequenced in a study of T cells after yellow fever vaccination. Via MiXCR, TCRdb re-called the 5' RACE reads, giving one row per CDR3 protein. The data contain a few hundred thousand distinct CDR3 sequences, less than 20% of them singletons. This sample comprised PBMCs, obtained 4 to 5 days after the first yellow fever vaccination. The receptors derive from a man younger than 35 who received the YFV17D yellow fever vaccine.

The V gene is TRBV6-1, the J gene TRBJ1-3, with D tentatively TRBD1 (5 bases). CDR1 MNHNS and CDR2 SASEGT come from the germline V gene. V lost 4 bases and J 0 bases, leaving 7 bases between the germline ends. The CDR3 has 14 amino acids. The CDR3 region is CASSATDSGNTIYF. The CDR3 nucleotides are TGTGCCAGCAGTGCGACAGACTCTGGAAACACCATATATTTT.

The chain recombines TRBV10-3 with TRBJ2-2, with 8 positions matching TRBD2. The CDR3 is 14 amino acids. CDR1 and CDR2 (germline): ENHRY, SYGVKD. The trim removed 10 bases at V and 6 bases at J, leaving 10 bases unmatched. CDR3 sequence reads: CATDPGLESGELFF. CDR3 bases: TGTGCCACAGACCCGGGACTAGAATCCGGGGAGCTGTTTTTT.

This rearrangement joins TRBV5-1 to TRBJ2-1; possibly TRBD1 for D (5 bases). In germline, CDR1 is SGHRS, CDR2 YFSETQ. The CDR3 sequence is 15 residues long. The V and J ends lost 0 bases and 7 bases respectively, with 14 bases between them. CDR3 amino acids: CASSLGDLTANEQFF. CDR3 DNA sequence: TGCGCCAGCAGCTTGGGAGACCTGACAGCTAATGAGCAGTTCTTC.

V usage is TRBV7-2 and J usage is TRBJ1-1; perhaps TRBD1 as D (5 bases). Germline V gene data show CDR1 as SGHTA and CDR2 as FQGNSA. V was cut by 1 base and J by 5 bases, with 14 bases left in between. The CDR3 is 15 residues long. The CDR3 loop reads CASSLGRGMVTEAFF. The CDR3 DNA sequence: TGTGCCAGCAGCTTAGGTCGGGGGATGGTGACTGAAGCTTTCTTT.

The rearrangement uses TRBV6-2 or TRBV6-3 and TRBJ1-5; possible D gene TRBD1, 6 bases. CDR3 size: 14 residues. V was cut by 8 bases and J by 4 bases, with 15 bases left in between. Germline lookup yields CDR1 MNHEY and CDR2 SVGEGT. The CDR3 bases are TGTGCCAGCGAAAGGGGGGGAGCTAATCAGCCCCAGCATTTT. It yields the protein CASERGGANQPQHF.

The chain employs TRBV20-1 and TRBJ1-2; D remains ambiguous. The CDR3 spans 11 residues. CDR1 and CDR2 (germline): DFQATT, SNEGSKA (reference sequence). With 7 bases removed from V and 8 bases from J, the gap between germline ends came to 14 bases. CDR3 amino acids: CSGAWDGGYTF. In DNA, the CDR3 is TGCAGTGGGGCTTGGGATGGGGGCTACACCTTC.

This chain joins TRBV4-2 and TRBJ1-5, with a possible D match to TRBD1 (5 bases). V gave up 2 bases and J gave up 4 bases, with 15 bases separating them. CDR1 is LGHNA, CDR2 YNFKEQ, per germline. The CDR3 sequence is 16 residues long. CDR3 nucleotide sequence: TGTGCCAGCAGCCAAAAAGGACTAGACAGTAATCAGCCCCAGCATTTT. Its protein is CASSQKGLDSNQPQHF.

The rearrangement links TRBV4-3 to TRBJ2-6; D remains unclear. The V end lost 0 bases, the J end lost 7 bases, and 7 bases lay between the germline ends. The CDR3 extends over 14 amino acids. CDR1 and CDR2 from the germline V gene are LGHNA and YSLEER. This chain's CDR3 is CASSQERPANVLTF. CDR3 bases: TGCGCCAGCAGCCAAGAGCGTCCCGCCAACGTCCTGACTTTC.

The CDR3 region is CASSGRGWDRGLSSYNEQFF. DNA of the CDR3: TGTGCCAGCAGCGGGAGAGGTTGGGACAGGGGCTTAAGCTCCTACAATGAGCAGTTCTTC. The rearrangement uses TRBV4-2 and TRBJ2-1, with TRBD1 matching 10 bases. The CDR3 spans 20 residues. V lost 5 bases and J lost 0; bases outside the gene matches: 16. Germline CDR1 and CDR2: LGHNA and YNFKEQ.

At least ten counts were recorded for this clonotype. The chain has TRBV10-3 and TRBJ2-3; possibly TRBD1 for D (6 bases). The CDR3 spans 12 residues. From germline, CDR1 is ENHRY and CDR2 SYGVKD. Trimming pared 11 bases from V and 6 bases from J, leaving 15 bases between. The CDR3 coding sequence is TGTGCCTCCGGCAGGGGTTCGGATACGCAGTATTTT. Translation gives CASGRGSDTQYF.

This clonotype was seen more than once but under ten times. The V and J genes are TRBV3-1 and TRBJ1-5; unclear D gene. Germline-derived CDR1 and CDR2 are LGHDT and YNNKEL (reference sequence). Trimming left V 0 bases short and J 5 bases short, with 5 bases between. The CDR3 consists of 13 residues. This CDR3 reads CASSQDRHQPQHF. In DNA form, the CDR3 reads TGTGCCAGCAGCCAAGACCGCCATCAGCCCCAGCATTTT.

The chain links TRBV6-1 to TRBJ2-1; 12 positions agree with TRBD2. The CDR3 contains 15 residues. Trimming removed 6 bases from V and 9 bases from J; junction bases left unmatched: 9. CDR1 MNHNS and CDR2 SASEGT come from the germline V gene. CDR3 bases: TGTGCCAGCAGAAAATCGACTAGCGGGGGTCTTGAGCAGTTCTTC. Translation: CASRKSTSGGLEQFF.

J is TRBJ2-3 and V is TRBV7-6; D is undetermined. V lost 1 base to trimming and J lost 4 bases, with 6 bases between them. This CDR3 contains 13 residues. CDR1 is SGHVS, CDR2 FNYEAQ, per germline. Written as DNA, the CDR3 is TGTGCCAGCAGCTTAGAAGCCCCAGATACGCAGTATTTT. Protein product: CASSLEAPDTQYF.

This sequence joins TRBV9 and TRBJ2-5; 9 nucleotides match TRBD2. The V gene's germline CDR1 is SGDLS and CDR2 YYNGEE. V was clipped by 4 bases and J by 2 bases; unmatched bases: 6. This CDR3 region has 15 residues. CDR3 amino acids: CASSPAGGPQETQYF. The CDR3 DNA follows: TGTGCCAGCAGCCCAGCGGGGGGTCCACAAGAGACCCAGTACTTC.

The chain carries TRBV20-1 and TRBJ2-2; D is perhaps TRBD2 (5 bases). This CDR3 comprises 16 residues. The germline gives CDR1 DFQATT, CDR2 SNEGSKA (reference sequence). V was clipped by 0 bases and J by 5 bases, with 16 bases between them. CDR3 amino acids: CSAREAVLDITGELFF. The CDR3, as DNA: TGCAGTGCTAGAGAGGCTGTACTAGACATTACCGGGGAGCTGTTTTTT.

The table lists this clonotype with many counts. The chain is built from TRBV5-1 and TRBJ2-1; 16 positions agree with TRBD2. This CDR3 contains 16 residues. V lost 1 base and J lost 8; bases outside the gene matches: 3. The germline V gene has CDR1 SGHRS and CDR2 YFSETQ. The CDR3 DNA reads as TGCGCCAGCAGCTTGACCGGGACTAGCGGGGGGGATGAGCAGTTCTTC. Protein sequence: CASSLTGTSGGDEQFF.

The CDR3 region is CAIHPPSTKTEKLFF. CDR3 coding DNA: TGTGCCATCCATCCCCCCTCTACCAAAACTGAAAAACTGTTTTTT. The chain joins TRBV10-3 to TRBJ1-4; D is unresolved. Per germline, CDR1 ENHRY and CDR2 SYGVKD. CDR3 length: 15 amino acids. V was pared by 8 bases and J by 7 bases, with 20 bases between.

The table lists this clonotype with many counts. This chain links TRBV9 with TRBJ2-3; D not resolved. The CDR3 spans 16 residues. V gave up 0 bases and J gave up 6 bases, with 17 bases separating them. CDR1 and CDR2 (germline): SGDLS, YYNGEE. In nucleotides, the CDR3 is TGTGCCAGCAGCGTAGCCCCCCAAGGGCCGAGGGATACGCAGTATTTT. Translating gives CASSVAPQGPRDTQYF.

This chain uses TRBV4-1 with TRBJ2-2; 14 positions match TRBD2. This CDR3 contains 22 residues. Trimming at V came to 1 base and at J to 1 base, leaving 14 bases not matched to a gene. Germline V lookup: CDR1 MGHRA, CDR2 YSYEKL. CDR3 bases: TGCGCCAGCAGCCAAGCGGGGTATACGGGACTAGCGGGGGAACGGAACACCGGGGAGCTGTTTTTT. Translated: CASSQAGYTGLAGERNTGELFF.

The CDR3 DNA sequence: TGTGCCAGCAGCTTGGCCAGGGGGCGGCACACCGGGGAGCTGTTTTTT. This codes for CASSLARGRHTGELFF. The chain combines TRBV5-4 with TRBJ2-2; 8 bases are shared with TRBD1. The CDR3 is made up of 16 amino acids. Germline V gives CDR1 SGHNT, CDR2 YYREEE (reference sequence). With 0 bases clipped from V and 3 bases from J, the junction kept 4 bases outside the gene matches.

The chain recombines TRBV5-4 with TRBJ2-1, with D perhaps matching TRBD1 (6 bases). V lost 2 bases to trimming and J lost 6 bases, with 18 bases between them. The CDR3 runs 16 residues. Germline-derived CDR1 and CDR2 are SGHNT and YYREEE (reference sequence). In nucleotides, the CDR3 is TGTGCCAGCAGCTTAGAGAACAGGGCTCCCGGCAATGAGCAGTTCTTC. Amino acid sequence: CASSLENRAPGNEQFF.

The chain joins TRBV10-3 to TRBJ2-6, with 12 bases identical to TRBD2. V gave up 6 bases and J gave up 0 bases; unmatched junction bases: 6. The germline CDR1 and CDR2 sequences are ENHRY and SYGVKD. There are 18 residues in the CDR3. The CDR3 is CAIRVASGGASGANVLTF. The DNA for the CDR3 is TGTGCCATCAGAGTTGCTAGCGGGGGGGCCTCTGGGGCCAACGTCCTGACTTTC.

This clonotype turned up a few times. The chain uses TRBV6-1 and TRBJ2-3, with D perhaps assigned TRBD1 or TRBD2 (6 bases each). This CDR3 comprises 15 residues. The germline V gene encodes CDR1 MNHNS and CDR2 SASEGT. The ends were cut back, 8 bases at V and 4 bases at J, with 19 bases in the middle. CDR3 in amino acids: CASDGGLAGADTQYF. The CDR3 region has the DNA TGTGCCAGCGACGGGGGCTTGGCTGGCGCAGATACGCAGTATTTT.

The chain has TRBV5-1 and TRBJ1-2; possible D gene TRBD1, 5 bases. From germline, CDR1 is SGHRS and CDR2 YFSETQ. The CDR3 runs to 15 residues. V lost 8 bases, J lost 4 bases, and 21 bases lay in between. In nucleotides, the CDR3 is TGCGCCAGTCGCGGGGCTTTTGGGGAGGCCTATGGCTACACCTTC. Its translation is CASRGAFGEAYGYTF.

This clonotype has more than one count but fewer than ten. One end of the junction fails to match germline, which may point to a read error. V usage is TRBV7-7 and J usage is TRBJ2-1; 7 bases are shared with TRBD1. Germline V lookup: CDR1 SSHAT, CDR2 FNYEAQ (reference sequence). CDR3 length equals 13 residues. The DNA for the CDR3 is TGTGCTAGCAGCTTTGGGACAGATTTTGAGCAGTTCTTC. Translating gives CASSFGTDFEQFF.

The CDR3 sequence: CATLHGSTAEAFF. The CDR3 coding sequence is TGTGCCACCCTGCATGGCTCCACTGCTGAAGCTTTCTTT. The chain couples TRBV27 to TRBJ1-1; D ambiguous. Germline V gene sequence: CDR1 MNHEY, CDR2 SMNVEV (reference sequence). The CDR3 is 13 residues long. The V end lost 10 bases, the J end lost 6 bases, and 18 bases lay between the germline ends.